Below, 14 T cell receptor beta chains from the same sample are listed, as sequenced in a study of neurological immune-mediated disorders. TCRdb redid the calling of the 5' RACE reads with MiXCR, one entry per CDR3 protein. The repertoire consists of roughly 25,000 distinct CDR3 sequences, with 5% to 7% occurring once and the leading ten covering about 4.5%. Material: PBMCs. These TCRs come from a woman in her thirties or forties in good health.

This clonotype was detected many times. The rearrangement links TRBV5-1 to TRBJ1-6; 10 bases are a match to TRBD1. CDR3 length: 14 residues. With 3 bases clipped from V and 12 bases from J, the junction kept 6 bases outside the gene matches. Per the germline V gene, CDR1 is SGHRS and CDR2 is YFSETQ. The CDR3 DNA reads as TGCGCCAGCAGCTCCGGGACAGGGGCGGAACCCCTCCACTTT. It specifies CASSSGTGAEPLHF.

This clonotype was counted ten times or more. The chain employs TRBV28 and TRBJ1-5; 10 bases are a match to TRBD1. This CDR3 region has 17 residues. Trimming removed 6 bases from V and 1 base from J; junction bases left unmatched: 9. Germline V gene data show CDR1 as MDHEN and CDR2 as SYDVKM. Here the CDR3 reads CASSRDRGAGSNQPQHF. DNA of the CDR3: TGTGCCAGCAGCCGGGACAGGGGCGCCGGGAGCAATCAGCCCCAGCATTTT. The whole variable domain, filled in from reference TRBV28 and TRBJ1-5, reads DVKVTQSSRYLVKRTGEKVFLECVQDMDHENMFWYRQDPGLGLRLIYFSYDVKMKEKGDIPEGYSVSREKKERFSLILESASTNQTSMYLCASSRDRGAGSNQPQHFGDGTRLSIL.

This clonotype has a count of ten or more. The gene calls are TRBV5-1 and TRBJ2-7; 7 bases fit TRBD2. Germline CDR1 reads SGHRS; CDR2 reads YFSETQ. J lost 2 bases, V lost 4 bases, and 6 bases had no gene match. The CDR3 loop spans 14 amino acids. In DNA form, the CDR3 reads TGCGCCAGCAGCACCTCCGGGAGGACCTACGAGCAGTACTTC. Protein sequence: CASSTSGRTYEQYF.

This clonotype occurred many times. CDR3: CASSLESSGATDTQYF. The CDR3 DNA follows: TGTGCCAGCAGCTTGGAGTCTAGCGGGGCCACAGATACGCAGTATTTT. V and J are TRBV5-5 and TRBJ2-3, with 9 bases identical to TRBD2. V shed 0 bases, J shed 2 bases, and the junction held 4 bases outside the gene matches. Germline CDR1 reads SGHKS; CDR2 reads YYEKEE (reference sequence). The CDR3 is 16 residues long.

At least ten counts were recorded for this clonotype. The genes are TRBV6-6 and TRBJ2-7; 7 bases are a match to TRBD1. V lost 6 bases, J lost 3 bases, and 8 bases stayed unmatched. The germline V gene has CDR1 MNHNY and CDR2 SVGAGI (reference sequence). The CDR3 loop spans 14 amino acids. The CDR3 bases are TGTGCCAGCAGCCCCCGGGACAGATACTACGAGCAGTACTTC. The encoded protein is CASSPRDRYYEQYF.

By proportion, this clonotype is medium-sized. V is TRBV15 and J is TRBJ1-2; TRBD1 matches 7 bases. Germline CDR1 and CDR2: LNHNV and YYDKDF (reference sequence). This CDR3 has 15 residues. The J segment lost 2 bases and the V segment lost 3 bases, leaving 6 bases of the junction unmatched. CDR3 amino acids: CATSRTRGQNYGYTF. The CDR3 DNA reads TGTGCCACCAGCAGGACCCGGGGACAGAACTATGGCTACACCTTC.

At least ten counts were recorded for this clonotype. The rearrangement links TRBV29-1 to TRBJ2-5, with D hard to call. The CDR3 length is 12 residues. Between the trimmed V and J ends, which lost 4 bases and 5 bases, there was a span of 11 bases. Germline loops: CDR1 SQVTM, CDR2 ANQGSEA. The CDR3 sequence: CSVAVAVETQYF. For the CDR3, the DNA is TGCAGCGTTGCGGTGGCCGTGGAGACCCAGTACTTC.

There are many counts of this clonotype. The chain uses TRBV27 and TRBJ1-2, with D possibly matching TRBD1 (5 bases). V lost 3 bases and J 4 bases, leaving 12 bases between the germline ends. Germline-derived CDR1 and CDR2 are MNHEY and SMNVEV (reference sequence). CDR3 length: 14 amino acids. In DNA, the CDR3 is TGTGCCAGCAGTTTGTCGGGGCAGGGCTATGGCTACACCTTC. It yields the protein CASSLSGQGYGYTF.

Ten or more counts support this clonotype. The chain recombines TRBV20-1 with TRBJ2-1; D ambiguous. Trimming removed 4 bases from V and 7 bases from J, with 5 bases in between. CDR3 length equals 10 residues. Germline V gives CDR1 DFQATT, CDR2 SNEGSKA (reference sequence). CDR3 DNA: TGCAGTGCTACGATTAATGAGCAGTTCTTC. Its protein product is CSATINEQFF.

This clonotype was picked up many times. The V and J genes are TRBV5-1 and TRBJ2-5; D gene unclear. The CDR3 loop spans 14 amino acids. CDR1 and CDR2 (germline): SGHRS, YFSETQ. Deletions cut 4 bases from V and 3 bases from J, with 13 bases between. CDR3 DNA sequence: TGCGCCAGCAGCCCAAGAGCGAGTGAAGAGACCCAGTACTTC. Protein: CASSPRASEETQYF.

The chain links TRBV5-1 to TRBJ1-1; possible D gene TRBD1, 5 bases. Trimming took off 4 bases at V and 6 bases at J, with 16 bases between the two ends. The length of the CDR3 is 14 residues. The germline CDR1 and CDR2 sequences are SGHRS and YFSETQ. Here the CDR3 reads CASSPPKKGPEAFF. CDR3 sequence (DNA): TGCGCCAGCAGCCCCCCAAAGAAGGGGCCTGAAGCTTTCTTT.

This clonotype is classed as medium-sized. V and J are TRBV5-1 and TRBJ2-7, with D possibly matching TRBD2 (5 bases). The CDR3 is 14 residues long. V gave up 7 bases and J gave up 2 bases, with 16 bases separating them. Germline V gene data show CDR1 as SGHRS and CDR2 as YFSETQ. The DNA for the CDR3 is TGCGCCAGCTCCTCCGGGATTACTACCTACGAGCAGTACTTC. Translating it yields CASSSGITTYEQYF.

Many counts were recorded for this clonotype. V is TRBV20-1 and J is TRBJ1-5; D unresolved. Germline lookup yields CDR1 DFQATT and CDR2 SNEGSKA (reference sequence). The CDR3 consists of 15 residues. V was clipped by 3 bases and J by 0 bases, with 12 bases between them. The CDR3 coding sequence is TGCAGTGCTAGGGTGGACGGATATAGCAATCAGCCCCAGCATTTT. This gives the protein CSARVDGYSNQPQHF.

Relative to its sample, this clonotype is medium-sized. The rearrangement uses TRBV7-9 and TRBJ2-3, with TRBD2 identical over 8 bases. Looked up from germline, CDR1 is SEHNR and CDR2 is FQNEAQ (reference sequence). V gave up 1 base and J gave up 0 bases; unmatched junction bases: 0. There are 15 residues in the CDR3. The CDR3 DNA reads as TGTGCCAGCAGCTTAGTAGCGGGAAGCACAGATACGCAGTATTTT. Residues: CASSLVAGSTDTQYF.